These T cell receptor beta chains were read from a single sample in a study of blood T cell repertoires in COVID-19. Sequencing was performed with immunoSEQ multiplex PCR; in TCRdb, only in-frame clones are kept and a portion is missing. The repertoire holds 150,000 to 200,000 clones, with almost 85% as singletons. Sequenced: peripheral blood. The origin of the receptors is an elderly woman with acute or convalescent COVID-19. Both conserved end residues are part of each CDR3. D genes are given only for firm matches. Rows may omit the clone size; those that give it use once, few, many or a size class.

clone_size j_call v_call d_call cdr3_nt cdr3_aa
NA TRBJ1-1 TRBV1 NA TGCACCAGCAGCCACCCTGGGGAGGTTAGGTACACTGAAGCTTTCTTT CTSSHPGEVRYTEAFF
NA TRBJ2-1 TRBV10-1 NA TGCGCCAGCAGTGGAATTTCGGGTGAGCAGTTCTTC CASSGISGEQFF
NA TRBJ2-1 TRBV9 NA TGTGCCAGCAGCCCTGAAGACAGTTACAATGAGCAGTTCTTC CASSPEDSYNEQFF
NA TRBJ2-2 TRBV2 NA TGTGCCAGCAGTGCGGGTAGCTCCGGGGAGCTGTTTTTT CASSAGSSGELFF
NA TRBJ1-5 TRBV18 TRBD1 TGTGCCAGCTCCTCAAACAGGGGAGTACAGCCCCAGCATTTT CASSSNRGVQPQHF
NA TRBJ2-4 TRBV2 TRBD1 TGTGCCAGCAGTGAAACACAGGGGGTCGCCAAAAACATTCAGTACTTC CASSETQGVAKNIQYF
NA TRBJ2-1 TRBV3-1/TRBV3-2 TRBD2 TGTGCCAGCAGCGCAAAGGGCGGGAGAAACTACAATGAGCAGTTCTTC CASSAKGGRNYNEQFF
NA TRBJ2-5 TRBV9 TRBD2 TGTGCCAGCAGCGTAGGCGGATCGGGAGGGCCGGAGACCCAGTACTTC CASSVGGSGGPETQYF
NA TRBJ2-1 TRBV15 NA TGTGCCACCAGCAGAGGGACAGTGGTTGAGGATGAGCAGTTCTTC CATSRGTVVEDEQFF
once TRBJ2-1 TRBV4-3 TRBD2 TGCGCCAGCAGCCAATTTCGGGGTAGCGGGATATCCAATGAGCAGTTCTTC CASSQFRGSGISNEQFF
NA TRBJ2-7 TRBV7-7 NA TGTGCCAGCAGCTTAGGACAGAACAACGAGCAGTACTTC CASSLGQNNEQYF
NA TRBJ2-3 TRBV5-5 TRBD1 TGTGCCAGCAGCTTAACCGGACAGGGGTACAGCACAGATACGCAGTATTTT CASSLTGQGYSTDTQYF
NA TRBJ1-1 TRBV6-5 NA TGTGCCAGCAGTTCAACAGGGTTCACTGAAGCTTTCTTT CASSSTGFTEAFF
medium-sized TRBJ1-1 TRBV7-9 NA TGTGCCAGCAGCTTAGCGGGGAGCCAGTTTAACACTGAAGCTTTCTTT CASSLAGSQFNTEAFF
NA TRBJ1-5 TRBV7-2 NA TGTGCCAGCAGCTTAGCTGGGCATAGCAATCAGCCCCAGCATTTT CASSLAGHSNQPQHF
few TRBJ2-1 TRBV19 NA TGTGCCAGTAGTATAGAGGGTAACCAGAGGTACAATGAGCAGTTCTTC CASSIEGNQRYNEQFF
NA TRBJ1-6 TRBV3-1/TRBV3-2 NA TGTGCCAGCAGCCAAGGGAAGGAGAGATCACCCCTCCACTTT CASSQGKERSPLHF
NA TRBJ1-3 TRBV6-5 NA TGTGCCAGCAGTTTGGGGGCTTACTCTGGAAACACCATATATTTT CASSLGAYSGNTIYF
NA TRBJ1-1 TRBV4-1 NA TGCGCCAGCAGCCAAGATAGAGGCACCGACACTGAAGCTTTCTTT CASSQDRGTDTEAFF
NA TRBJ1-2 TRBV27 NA NA CASSFGPGGYGYTF
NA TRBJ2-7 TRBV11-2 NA TGTGCCAGCAGCTTAGATTCCGGGGGACCCTACGAGCAGTACTTC CASSLDSGGPYEQYF
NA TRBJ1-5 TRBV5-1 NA TGCGCCAGCAGCTTGGGAGGCAACGGCAATCAGCCCCAGCATTTT CASSLGGNGNQPQHF
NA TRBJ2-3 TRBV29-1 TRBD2 TGCAGCGTTGAAAAGACTAGCGGGAGTTCTGAGTATTTT CSVEKTSGSSEYF
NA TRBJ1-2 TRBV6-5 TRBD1 TGTGCCAGCAGTTACTACTCAACCGGGACAGCTTATGGCTACACCTTC CASSYYSTGTAYGYTF
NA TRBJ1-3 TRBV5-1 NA TGCGCCAGCAGCTTAACCGGGACTCCTACTGGAAACACCATATATTTT CASSLTGTPTGNTIYF
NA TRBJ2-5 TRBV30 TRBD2 TGTGCCTGGAGCGTACTAGCGGGAGGGGGAACGGCCCAGTACTTC CAWSVLAGGGTAQYF